Sequencing of this T cell receptor beta chain was carried out in a study of shared clonotypes between healthy human individuals. Study summary: Three plates each covered CD4 naive and memory; CD8 naive two, CD8 memory one. Study-wide results and limits: Sequencing depth was expected to affect clonotype sharing among donors. Compared with memory subsets, naive subsets generally had larger estimated richness.

Profiling relied on immunoSEQ multiplex PCR, and the TCRdb table lists in-frame clones only, not all of them. This table holds around 690,000 clones, roughly 88% found once. CDR1 is MGHRA and CDR2 is YSYEKL in the germline V gene. V was trimmed by 3 bases and J by 0 bases, leaving 20 bases between them. CDR3 length equals 18 residues. Worth noting for this clone: The antigen remains undetermined.

CD8 memory was a combination that joined CD45RO+ cells with CCR7-negative CD45RA+ TemRA cells. The sequenced sample consisted of memory CD8+ T cells from PBMCs. Regarding subset: CD45RO+ cells pooled with CCR7-negative TemRA cells. The TCR was taken from a young man in good health. Some clones in this sample may be carry-over from other donors' samples. The chain combines TRBV4-1 with TRBJ2-5; possibly TRBD2 for D (5 bases). The CDR3 DNA sequence: TGCGCCAGCAGCCAGGGTCGAACCGACTGGAGGTACCAAGAGACCCAGTACTTC. Amino acids: CASSQGRTDWRYQETQYF.